The clone carrying this T cell receptor beta chain was counted a few times. This sample is drawn from a study of response to subunit inactivated influenza vaccine. Each CDR3 protein gets one entry after TCRdb re-called the RT-PCR reads with MiXCR. This table has about 700,000 distinct CDR3 sequences, about a sixth appearing once. The CDR3 covers 15 residues. V lost 4 bases and J 4 bases, leaving 16 bases between the germline ends. The germline gives CDR1 SGHTA, CDR2 FQGNSA. The sequence came from a man in his forties or fifties who received an inactivated influenza vaccine. The chain links TRBV7-2 to TRBJ2-5; no firm D call. The material sequenced was PBMCs from blood, taken approximately 13 days after vaccination. The CDR3 DNA reads TGTGCCAGCAGCTCAAGGACCAGGCGTACAGAGACCCAGTACTTC. This sequence encodes CASSSRTRRTETQYF.